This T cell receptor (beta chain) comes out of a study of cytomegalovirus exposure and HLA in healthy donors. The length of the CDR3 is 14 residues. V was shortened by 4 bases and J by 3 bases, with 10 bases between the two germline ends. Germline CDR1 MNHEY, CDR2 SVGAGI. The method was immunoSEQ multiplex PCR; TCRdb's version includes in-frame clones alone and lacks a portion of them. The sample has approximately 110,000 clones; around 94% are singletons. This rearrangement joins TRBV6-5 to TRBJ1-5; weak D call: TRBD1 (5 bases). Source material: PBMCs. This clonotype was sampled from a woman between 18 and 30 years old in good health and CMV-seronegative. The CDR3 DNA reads TGTGCCAGCAGTTCCAGGGTTATCAATCAGCCCCAGCATTTT. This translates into CASSSRVINQPQHF.